These 28 T cell receptor beta chains share one sample of origin, sequenced in a study of cytomegalovirus exposure and HLA in healthy donors. The PCR ran on 60 Vbeta and 13 Jbeta primers. TCRdb's copy holds only in-frame clones and misses some; the assay was immunoSEQ multiplex PCR. The sample lists roughly 130,000 clones, about three quarters occurring once. Sequencing was done on a sample of PBMCs. These receptors were collected from a woman in her sixties or seventies in good health and CMV-seropositive.

A note on this clone: Compared with germline, one end of the junction differs, possibly owing to a read error. Other DNA sequences from this sample encode an identical CDR3 as well. The V call is TRBV29-1, the J call TRBJ1-1; D remains unclear. The CDR3 totals 13 residues. The germline V gene encodes CDR1 SQVTM and CDR2 ANQGSEA. The CDR3 coding sequence is TGCAGCGTCGAGGTACCAGCGAACACTGAGGCTTTCTTT. This gives the protein CSVEVPANTEAFF.

The genes are TRBV18 and TRBJ2-1; D might be TRBD2 (6 bases). Germline-derived CDR1 and CDR2 are KGHSH and LQKENI. Trimming pared 3 bases from V and 8 bases from J, leaving 14 bases between. This CDR3 region has 14 residues. CDR3 DNA sequence: TGTGCCAGCTCACCCGGGACTGAGGAGGATGAGCAGTTCTTC. Translated, it gives CASSPGTEEDEQFF. Using reference TRBV18 and TRBJ2-1 for the parts outside the CDR3, the full variable domain is NAGVMQNPRHLVRRRGQEARLRCSPMKGHSHVYWYRQLPEEGLKFMVYLQKENIIDESGMPKERFSAEFPKEGPSILRIQQVVRGDSAAYFCASSPGTEEDEQFFGPGTRLTVL.

J is TRBJ2-3 and V is TRBV11-3; D is possibly TRBD1 (6 bases). Trimming stripped 5 bases from V and 3 bases from J, with 9 bases between. Germline-derived CDR1 and CDR2 are SGHNT and YENEEA. This CDR3 has 13 residues. The CDR3 is CASSIRGTDTQYF. The CDR3 DNA reads TGTGCCAGCAGCATCAGGGGAACAGATACGCAGTATTTT.

The chain carries TRBV10-3 and TRBJ1-1, with TRBD1 matching 7 bases. Germline V CDR1 and CDR2: ENHRY, SYGVKD. This CDR3 is built from 15 residues. V was pared by 3 bases and J by 4 bases, with 8 bases of the junction left unmatched. The CDR3 region has the DNA TGTGCCATCAGTGATCCTAGACAGGGAGGCACTGAAGCTTTCTTT. It codes for CAISDPRQGGTEAFF.

The V call is TRBV19, the J call TRBJ1-5, with TRBD1 as a possible D gene (5 bases). The V end lost 5 bases, the J end lost 4 bases, and 27 bases lay between the germline ends. CDR3 length equals 19 residues. The germline V gene encodes CDR1 LNHDA and CDR2 SQIVND (reference sequence). The CDR3 DNA sequence: TGTGCCAGTAGTCTATATGAAGACAGATCCCAAAAGGGAAATCAGCCCCAGCATTTT. This translates into CASSLYEDRSQKGNQPQHF.

The rearrangement uses TRBV5-4 and TRBJ1-1; 7 nucleotides match TRBD1. Trimming at V came to 4 bases and at J to 4 bases, leaving 7 bases not matched to a gene. Germline loops: CDR1 SGHNT, CDR2 YYREEE (reference sequence). The CDR3 is made up of 14 amino acids. Here the CDR3 reads CASSPQSGGTEAFF. Here the CDR3 DNA reads TGTGCCAGCAGCCCTCAATCAGGGGGCACTGAAGCTTTCTTT.

The chain is built from TRBV5-6 and TRBJ1-5; D uncertain. This CDR3 is 15 amino acids long. Germline V gene sequence: CDR1 SGHDT, CDR2 YYEEEE. The ends were cut back, 2 bases at V and 7 bases at J, with 16 bases in the middle. CDR3 DNA: TGTGCCAGCAGCTTTGGTACACCAGAGGGCCAGCCCCAGCATTTT. This codes for CASSFGTPEGQPQHF.

This chain connects TRBV6-5 to TRBJ2-3, with TRBD1 matching over 10 bases. The CDR3 contains 15 residues. Germline trimming cut 2 bases from V and 3 bases from J; bases unmatched to any gene: 2. Germline lookup yields CDR1 MNHEY and CDR2 SVGAGI. This CDR3 reads CASSYGQGGTDTQYF. The CDR3 DNA follows: TGTGCCAGCAGTTACGGACAGGGGGGGACAGATACGCAGTATTTT.

This clone was recorded once. V is TRBV27 and J is TRBJ1-1; 7 bases agree with TRBD1. The CDR3 consists of 16 residues. The V and J ends lost 3 bases and 0 bases, in that order; junction bases with no gene match: 7. CDR1 is MNHEY and CDR2 is SMNVEV in the germline V gene (reference sequence). CDR3 DNA sequence: TGTGCCAGCAGTTTCGACGCTACAGGGGTGAACACTGAAGCTTTCTTT. Translating gives CASSFDATGVNTEAFF.

The CDR3 bases are TGCGCCAGCAGCGACACGGACACCGGGGAGCTGTTTTTT. This codes for CASSDTDTGELFF. The chain carries TRBV5-1 and TRBJ2-2; D uncertain. CDR3 length: 13 amino acids. Trimming removed 4 bases at V and 3 bases at J, with 7 bases between. Germline-derived CDR1 and CDR2 are SGHRS and YFSETQ. The full variable domain, rest sourced from reference TRBV5-1 and TRBJ2-2, is KAGVTQTPRYLIKTRGQQVTLSCSPISGHRSVSWYQQTPGQGLQFLFEYFSETQRNKGNFPGRFSGRQFSNSRSEMNVSTLELGDSALYLCASSDTDTGELFFGEGSRLTVL.

Remarks on this clone: This CDR3 is also generated by other DNA sequences in the sample. The V call is TRBV13, the J call TRBJ2-1; 14 bases align to TRBD2. The CDR3 has 18 amino acids. From germline, CDR1 is PRHDT and CDR2 FYEKMQ (reference sequence). V gave up 4 bases and J gave up 1 base; unmatched junction bases: 6. The CDR3 spells CASSSGTSGGSSYNEQFF. CDR3 in DNA: TGTGCCAGCAGCTCCGGGACTAGCGGGGGTAGTTCCTACAATGAGCAGTTCTTC. Full variable domain (missing parts from reference TRBV13 and TRBJ2-1): AAGVIQSPRHLIKEKRETATLKCYPIPRHDTVYWYQQGPGQDPQFLISFYEKMQSDKGSIPDRFSAQQFSDYHSELNMSSLELGDSALYFCASSSGTSGGSSYNEQFFGPGTRLTVL.

This clone was seen a few times. The chain has TRBV7-9 and TRBJ1-1; D possibly corresponds to TRBD1 (5 bases). V lost 7 bases to trimming and J lost 0 bases, with 15 bases between them. Looked up from germline, CDR1 is SEHNR and CDR2 is FQNEAQ (reference sequence). The CDR3 spans 15 residues. The CDR3 bases are TGTGCCAGCACTCCCGGGCCAGGGCTGAACACTGAAGCTTTCTTT. Protein: CASTPGPGLNTEAFF.

This chain connects TRBV11-3 to TRBJ2-3; 7 bases are shared with TRBD1. V lost 4 bases, J lost 3 bases, and 10 bases stayed unmatched. Germline values: CDR1 SGHNT, CDR2 YENEEA. CDR3 length equals 16 residues. The CDR3 sequence is CASSSRQGWGTDTQYF. The CDR3 DNA sequence: TGTGCCAGCAGCTCCCGACAGGGATGGGGAACAGATACGCAGTATTTT.

The rearrangement uses TRBV6-5 and TRBJ2-1; D gene uncertain. The CDR3 is 14 residues long. Germline V gene data show CDR1 as MNHEY and CDR2 as SVGAGI. V gave up 0 bases and J gave up 4 bases, with 7 bases separating them. The CDR3 DNA sequence: TGTGCCAGCAGTTACTCGACGGGTTACAATGAGCAGTTCTTC. Its protein is CASSYSTGYNEQFF.

This clone was counted only a few times. The CDR3 sequence: CASSVAWGLGDEQFF. DNA of the CDR3: TGTGCCAGCAGCGTCGCGTGGGGGCTAGGCGATGAGCAGTTCTTC. The J gene is TRBJ2-1, the V gene TRBV28; D is perhaps TRBD1 (6 bases). The CDR3 extends over 15 amino acids. V lost 6 bases and J lost 8, with 20 bases in between. The germline V gene encodes CDR1 MDHEN and CDR2 SYDVKM.

This clone appeared a single time. The CDR3 loop is CASSPGSRSTGELFF. In nucleotides, the CDR3 is TGTGCCAGCAGCCCAGGGTCCCGAAGCACCGGGGAGCTGTTTTTT. The rearrangement links TRBV6-5 to TRBJ2-2, with TRBD1 as a possible D gene (5 bases). Trimming took off 6 bases at V and 4 bases at J, with 15 bases between the two ends. Germline V gives CDR1 MNHEY, CDR2 SVGAGI. The CDR3 covers 15 residues.

The chain is built from TRBV9 and TRBJ2-5; 11 bases are a match to TRBD2. The CDR3 totals 21 residues. V shed 4 bases, J shed 2 bases, and the junction held 22 bases outside the gene matches. CDR1 and CDR2 (germline): SGDLS, YYNGEE. The CDR3 spells CASSNPLVLAGGPSPQETQYF. Here the CDR3 DNA reads TGTGCCAGCAGCAATCCCTTGGTCCTAGCGGGGGGACCAAGCCCTCAAGAGACCCAGTACTTC.

The V gene is TRBV11-2, the J gene TRBJ1-1; TRBD1 matches 9 bases. The CDR3 consists of 15 residues. The germline gives CDR1 SGHAT, CDR2 FQNNGV. The junction had 5 bases not matched to a gene; V was cut back by 5 bases and J by 1 base. The CDR3 region is CASSQDRGWNTEAFF. The CDR3 region has the DNA TGTGCCAGCAGCCAGGACAGGGGTTGGAACACTGAAGCTTTCTTT.

The CDR3 DNA is TGTGCCATCAGTGAAGGTCAGGGGGTTTATGGCTACACCTTC. Amino acids: CAISEGQGVYGYTF. The chain couples TRBV10-3 to TRBJ1-2, with TRBD1 matching over 7 bases. V gave up 3 bases and J gave up 5 bases; unmatched junction bases: 6. Germline-derived CDR1 and CDR2 are ENHRY and SYGVKD. This CDR3 has 14 amino acids.

The chain couples TRBV6-5 to TRBJ2-7, with 7 nucleotides matching TRBD1. J gave up 7 bases and V 4 bases, and 13 bases lay outside the gene matches. Germline V gene lookup returns CDR1 MNHEY and CDR2 SVGAGI. The CDR3 has 15 residues. This CDR3 reads CASSSQGKVSWEQYF. The CDR3 DNA follows: TGTGCCAGCAGTTCACAGGGGAAGGTGTCGTGGGAGCAGTACTTC.

CDR3 in DNA: TGTGCCAGCAGTCCGCGGGACCCCCCTAACTATGGCTACACCTTC. Protein: CASSPRDPPNYGYTF. The chain couples TRBV27 to TRBJ1-2, with a weak D call TRBD1 (5 bases). V was trimmed by 5 bases and J by 0 bases, leaving 13 bases between them. Germline assignment: CDR1 MNHEY and CDR2 SMNVEV (reference sequence). This CDR3 contains 15 residues.

This clone showed up just a few times. The CDR3 region has the DNA TGTGCCAGCAGCCCAACGGGTGGGACAGGGAACACTGAAGCTTTCTTT. Amino acids: CASSPTGGTGNTEAFF. V is TRBV9 and J is TRBJ1-1, with TRBD1 matching over 8 bases. CDR1 is SGDLS, CDR2 YYNGEE, per germline. V trimming: 4 bases; J trimming: 1 base; junction bases outside the gene matches: 9. There are 16 residues in the CDR3.

V and J are TRBV6-1 and TRBJ2-1; 8 nucleotides match TRBD2. The junction had 12 bases not matched to a gene; V was cut back by 10 bases and J by 7 bases. The CDR3 is made up of 14 amino acids. Germline V CDR1 and CDR2: MNHNS, SASEGT. CDR3 protein: CATIRGGLGNEQFF. The CDR3 nucleotides read TGTGCCACTATACGGGGGGGCCTGGGAAATGAGCAGTTCTTC.

This clone was detected only a few times. The chain is built from TRBV6-5 and TRBJ1-2; D remains ambiguous. Trimming took off 7 bases at V and 13 bases at J, with 22 bases between the two ends. CDR3 length: 13 amino acids. Germline V gives CDR1 MNHEY, CDR2 SVGAGI. The CDR3 DNA reads as TGTGCCAGCACCGACGCCGGGATGTCCGGTTGCACCTTC. This gives the protein CASTDAGMSGCTF.

V is TRBV4-1 and J is TRBJ1-5, with TRBD1 matching over 10 bases. CDR1 and CDR2 from the germline V gene are MGHRA and YSYEKL. CDR3 length: 14 amino acids. J was trimmed by 5 bases and V by 7 bases; bases with no gene match: 5. DNA for the CDR3: TGCGCCAGCAAACGGGACAGGGGTTATCAGCCCCAGCATTTT. It translates to CASKRDRGYQPQHF.

The chain couples TRBV2 to TRBJ2-7; 7 positions agree with TRBD2. The CDR3 sequence is 15 residues long. The V gene's germline CDR1 is SNHLY and CDR2 FYNNEI. The ends lost 8 bases at V and 2 bases at J; junction bases unmatched: 12. The CDR3 region is CASGREAGITYEQYF. In nucleotides, the CDR3 is TGTGCCAGCGGCCGGGAGGCAGGGATAACCTACGAGCAGTACTTC. The whole variable domain, filled in from reference TRBV2 and TRBJ2-7, reads EPEVTQTPSHQVTQMGQEVILRCVPISNHLYFYWYRQILGQKVEFLVSFYNNEISEKSEIFDDQFSVERPDGSNFTLKIRSTKLEDSAMYFCASGREAGITYEQYFGPGTRLTVT.

In this sample, this clone turned up a few times. The chain links TRBV19 to TRBJ2-6; D gene ambiguous. This CDR3 region has 13 residues. Trimming cost V 5 bases and J 4 bases, with 6 bases left between them. Germline CDR1 is LNHDA and CDR2 is SQIVND (reference sequence). This CDR3 is CASSPGGANVLTF. The CDR3 DNA sequence: TGTGCCAGTAGTCCCGGGGGGGCCAACGTCCTGACTTTC. Filled out from reference TRBV19 and TRBJ2-6, the complete variable domain reads DGGITQSPKYLFRKEGQNVTLSCEQNLNHDAMYWYRQDPGQGLRLIYYSQIVNDFQKGDIAEGYSVSREKKESFPLTVTSAQKNPTAFYLCASSPGGANVLTFGAGSRLTVL.

This clone appeared a few times. The chain has TRBV6-5 and TRBJ1-6; D may be TRBD1 (5 bases). This CDR3 has 15 amino acids. V was shortened by 2 bases and J by 5 bases, with 10 bases between the two germline ends. Germline-derived CDR1 and CDR2 are MNHEY and SVGAGI. The CDR3 DNA sequence: TGTGCCAGCAGTTACGGCCAGGGTGATAATTCACCCCTCCACTTT. Its protein product is CASSYGQGDNSPLHF.